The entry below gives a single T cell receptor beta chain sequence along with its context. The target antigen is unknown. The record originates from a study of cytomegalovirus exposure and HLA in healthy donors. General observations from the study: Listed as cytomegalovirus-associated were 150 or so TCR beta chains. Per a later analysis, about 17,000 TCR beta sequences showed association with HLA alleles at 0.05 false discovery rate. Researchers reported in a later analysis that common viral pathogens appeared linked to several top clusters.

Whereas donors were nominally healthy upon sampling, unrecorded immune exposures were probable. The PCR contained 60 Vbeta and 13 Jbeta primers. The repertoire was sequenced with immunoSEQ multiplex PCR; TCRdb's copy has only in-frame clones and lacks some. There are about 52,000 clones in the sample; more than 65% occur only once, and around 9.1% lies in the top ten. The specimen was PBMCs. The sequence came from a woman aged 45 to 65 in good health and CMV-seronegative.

As DNA, the CDR3 is TGTGCCAGCAGTCCCCAGGGAAAGTACGAGCAGTACTTC. It specifies CASSPQGKYEQYF. The V gene is TRBV7-9, the J gene TRBJ2-7; D is perhaps TRBD1 (5 bases). CDR1 is SEHNR and CDR2 is FQNEAQ in the germline V gene (reference sequence). V was trimmed by 6 bases and J by 4 bases, leaving 13 bases between them. The CDR3 covers 13 residues.